These 23 T cell receptor beta chains were sequenced from one sample in a study of tumor and adjacent non-tumor tissue in lung cancer. RNA was extracted from bulk tissue without any cell sorting. The normal lung tissue was taken more than 3 cm from the tumor edge. Three rounds of nested PCR, following a modified ARM-PCR protocol, produced the TCRbeta library. TCRdb itself ran the multiplex PCR reads through MiXCR, one entry per CDR3 protein. The data show about 48,000 distinct CDR3 sequences, 60% to 65% seen once. Sequenced: distant non-tumor lung tissue. The receptors derive from a woman in her 70s with non-small cell lung cancer.

This clonotype was picked up a small number of times. Just one base apart from a much larger clone, this may be a read error. The chain couples TRBV10-3 to TRBJ2-7; 12 nucleotides match TRBD2. The V segment lost 6 bases and the J segment 6 bases; nucleotides outside the gene matches: 3. Germline V gene lookup returns CDR1 ENHRY and CDR2 SYGVKD. The CDR3 totals 13 residues. The CDR3 loop reads CAIRGLAGTEQYF. CDR3 in DNA: TGTGCCATCAGAGGACTAGCGGGAACCGAGCAGTACTTC.

Only one count was recorded for this clonotype. No conserved phenylalanine or tryptophan ends this CDR3, so it is likely a read error. Because the CDR3's place on the DNA is in doubt, the DNA is left out and the CDR3 is given as listed by TCRdb. V usage is TRBV6-1 and J usage is TRBJ1-2; TRBD1, as called in the table, went unchecked against the DNA. The CDR3 extends over 15 residues, inclusive of both ends. Looked up from germline, CDR1 is MNHNS and CDR2 is SASEGT. The CDR3 is CASSDGQTPWYGYTV.

There are many counts of this clonotype. The rearrangement joins TRBV28 to TRBJ2-1; no clear D. V lost 4 bases to trimming and J lost 4 bases, with 11 bases between them. Germline lookup yields CDR1 MDHEN and CDR2 SYDVKM. This CDR3 has 14 amino acids. CDR3: CASSSRAVYNEQFF. The DNA for the CDR3 is TGTGCCAGCAGTTCTAGGGCGGTGTACAATGAGCAGTTCTTC. Full variable domain (missing parts from reference TRBV28 and TRBJ2-1): DVKVTQSSRYLVKRTGEKVFLECVQDMDHENMFWYRQDPGLGLRLIYFSYDVKMKEKGDIPEGYSVSREKKERFSLILESASTNQTSMYLCASSSRAVYNEQFFGPGTRLTVL.

Of note for this clonotype: The germline gene is not matched at one end of the junction; a read error may be the cause. The chain employs TRBV6-6 and TRBJ2-3; the D gene is possibly TRBD2 (5 bases). CDR3 length: 15 residues. Germline V gene data show CDR1 as MNHNY and CDR2 as SVGAGI (reference sequence). CDR3 nucleotides: TGTGCCAGTAGAAAAAAGCAGGCTAGCATAGATACGCAGTATTTT. It translates to CASRKKQASIDTQYF.

As for this clonotype: Sequence at one end of the junction differs from germline and may be a read error. The chain carries TRBV6-5 and TRBJ2-5, with TRBD1 as a possible D gene (5 bases). CDR1 is MNHEY, CDR2 SVGAGI, per germline. The length of the CDR3 is 16 residues. The CDR3 spells CASSYTLGEGEETQYF. CDR3 nucleotide sequence: TGTGCAAGCAGTTACACGCTTGGGGAAGGGGAAGAGACCCAATACTTC.

On this clonotype: A read error may produce the germline difference seen at one junction end. V is TRBV20-1 and J is TRBJ2-7, with D maybe TRBD2 (6 bases). Germline CDR1 and CDR2: DFQATT and SNEGSKA (reference sequence). The CDR3 contains 14 residues. CDR3: CSTRDFRGSYEQYF. For the CDR3, the DNA is TGCAGTACTAGAGATTTTCGGGGGAGCTACGAGCAGTACTTC.

Concerning this clonotype itself: A junction boundary mismatches the germline segment, possibly from a read error. This rearrangement joins TRBV4-1 to TRBJ2-3; 9 positions match TRBD2. The CDR3 spans 15 residues. Germline CDR1 reads MGHRA; CDR2 reads YSYEKL. DNA of the CDR3: TGCGCCAGCAGGCACTATAGCGGGGGTACAGATATGCAGTATTTT. Its translation is CASRHYSGGTDMQYF.

The gene calls are TRBV11-2 and TRBJ2-5, with D hard to call. The CDR3 loop spans 15 amino acids. Per germline, CDR1 SGHAT and CDR2 FQNNGV. V was pared by 5 bases and J by 1 base, with 14 bases between. CDR3 amino acids: CASSPGLSGQETQYF. CDR3 DNA: TGTGCCAGCAGCCCTGGCCTCAGTGGCCAAGAGACCCAGTACTTC.

Remarks on this clonotype: The junction departs from the called germline gene at one end, perhaps through a read error. The chain employs TRBV7-9 and TRBJ2-7; 14 nucleotides agree with TRBD2. CDR3 size: 15 residues. The V gene's germline CDR1 is SEHNR and CDR2 FQNEAQ (reference sequence). The CDR3 loop is CASIGGLAGDGEKYF. The CDR3 DNA is TGTGCCAGCATCGGGGGACTAGCGGGAGACGGCGAGAAGTACTTC. Using reference TRBV7-9 and TRBJ2-7 for the parts outside the CDR3, the full variable domain is DTGVSQNPRHKITKRGQNVTFRCDPISEHNRLYWYRQTLGQGPEFLTYFQNEAQLEKSRLLSDRFSAERPKGSFSTLEIQRTEQGDSAMYLCASIGGLAGDGEKYFGPGTRLTVT.

For this clonotype: The junction departs from the called germline gene at one end, perhaps through a read error. The CDR3: CANSQDTETQYF. The DNA of the CDR3 is TGCGCCAACAGCCAGGATACGGAAACCCAGTACTTC. This chain connects TRBV4-1 to TRBJ2-5; D unresolved. Germline CDR1 MGHRA, CDR2 YSYEKL. This CDR3 comprises 12 residues.

This clonotype was detected ten times or more. The chain is built from TRBV6-2 or TRBV6-3 and TRBJ2-7; D is uncertain. The CDR3 spans 13 residues. CDR1 and CDR2 (germline): MNHEY, SVGEGT. Deletions cut 2 bases from V and 4 bases from J, with 9 bases between. In DNA form, the CDR3 reads TGTGCCAGCAGTTACGACTTCAAATACGAGCAGTACTTC. This encodes CASSYDFKYEQYF.

This clonotype counts as large (0.1 to 1%). The rearrangement joins TRBV6-5 to TRBJ2-7; possibly TRBD2 for D (6 bases). The V gene's germline CDR1 is MNHEY and CDR2 SVGAGI. The CDR3 runs 15 residues. Trimming stripped 7 bases from V and 2 bases from J, with 18 bases between. The DNA for the CDR3 is TGTGCCAGCACCACGCAAGTGGAGGGACCCTACGAGCAGTACTTC. Translating gives CASTTQVEGPYEQYF.

This clonotype was recorded a few times. Just one base apart from a much larger clone, this may be a read error. V and J are TRBV5-1 and TRBJ1-1, with a weak D call TRBD1 (5 bases). Germline-derived CDR1 and CDR2 are SGHRS and YFSETQ. The CDR3 is 14 amino acids. The CDR3 here is CASSLDRYNIEAFF. In DNA, the CDR3 is TGCGCCAGCAGCTTGGACAGGTATAACATTGAAGCTTTCTTT.

With regard to this clonotype: At one end, the junction sequence differs from germline, possibly due to a read error. This chain links TRBV10-2 with TRBJ2-4; 8 bases match TRBD2. Germline values: CDR1 WSHSY, CDR2 SAAADI. The CDR3 is 13 amino acids. The CDR3 sequence is CASGATSGNTQYF. In DNA form, the CDR3 reads TGCGCCAGCGGGGCCACTAGCGGAAACACTCAGTATTTC.

J is TRBJ2-7 and V is TRBV28, with a weak D call TRBD1 (7 bases). Trimming took 5 bases from V and 12 from J, leaving 23 bases between them. The CDR3 length is 14 residues. The germline CDR1 and CDR2 sequences are MDHEN and SYDVKM. The CDR3 region has the DNA TGTGCCAGCAGTCCCACCGGGGCAGGGGGGAGTAGGTACTTC. Amino acids: CASSPTGAGGSRYF.

This clonotype was seen once. V and J are TRBV10-3 and TRBJ1-2; TRBD1 matches 8 bases. V gave up 9 bases and J gave up 0 bases; unmatched junction bases: 6. The CDR3 spans 14 residues. Per germline, CDR1 ENHRY and CDR2 SYGVKD. CDR3 region: CAIMRQGTNYGYTF. For the CDR3, the DNA is TGTGCCATTATGAGACAGGGGACTAACTATGGCTACACCTTC.

Points on this clonotype: A junction end diverges from the germline sequence, so it may reflect a read error. V is TRBV11-3 and J is TRBJ2-4; D not certain. Per the germline V gene, CDR1 is SGHNT and CDR2 is YENEEA. The CDR3 has 14 residues. The CDR3 protein is CASSLSGAKNIRCF. The CDR3 DNA reads TGTGCCAGCAGCTTATCCGGAGCCAAAAACATTCGGTGCTTC.

Worth noting for this clonotype: A much larger clone differs by one base, so this may be a read error. This chain joins TRBV30 and TRBJ1-2; D is uncertain. This CDR3 contains 11 residues. Germline V CDR1 and CDR2: GTSNPN, SVGIG (reference sequence). CDR3 residues: CAQERTYCYTF. The DNA of the CDR3 is TGTGCCCAGGAACGAACCTATTGCTACACCTTC.

The gene calls are TRBV7-9 and TRBJ1-5; TRBD1 aligns across 8 bases. CDR1 is SEHNR, CDR2 FQNEAQ, per germline (reference sequence). Trimming cost V 6 bases and J 8 bases; bases outside gene matches: 12. The CDR3 has 15 residues. CDR3 DNA: TGTGCCAGCAGTCGAAACTCAGGGGGCAGTGAGCCCCAGCATTTT. It is translated as CASSRNSGGSEPQHF.

Comment on this clonotype: With a much larger clone just one base away, this may be a read error. The V and J genes are TRBV20-1 and TRBJ1-5, with 8 nucleotides matching TRBD1. The CDR3 extends over 15 amino acids. Germline V gene lookup returns CDR1 DFQATT and CDR2 SNEGSKA (reference sequence). V gave up 3 bases and J gave up 11 bases; unmatched junction bases: 15. CDR3 region: CSARATGEMWQSQHF. In nucleotides, the CDR3 is TGCAGTGCTAGGGCGACAGGGGAGATGTGGCAGTCCCAGCATTTT.

Note on this clonotype: The CDR3 ends on some other residue instead of the conserved phenylalanine or tryptophan, so this is likely a read error. The chain couples TRBV6-1 to TRBJ2-7; TRBD2 agrees at 7 bases. The CDR3 consists of 15 residues. The germline CDR1 and CDR2 sequences are MNHNS and SASEGT. V trimming: 0 bases; J trimming: 6 bases; junction bases outside the gene matches: 8. The CDR3 here is CASSEALGTNFEQYI. The CDR3 region has the DNA TGTGCCAGCAGTGAAGCGCTTGGGACTAACTTCGAGCAGTACATC.

The genes are TRBV29-1 and TRBJ2-5, with D unresolved. Germline-derived CDR1 and CDR2 are SQVTM and ANQGSEA. There are 12 residues in the CDR3. Trimming took off 7 bases at V and 4 bases at J, with 13 bases between the two ends. CDR3 nucleotides: TGCAGCGCTTATACTGGCGGAGAGACCCAGTACTTC. Its protein is CSAYTGGETQYF.

This clonotype came up once. A much larger clone is a single base away; this may be a read error. Since the CDR3 does not end with the conserved phenylalanine or tryptophan, this likely comes from a read error. J is TRBJ1-1 and V is TRBV28; tentatively, D is TRBD1 (6 bases). The CDR3 loop spans 15 amino acids. Germline V CDR1 and CDR2: MDHEN, SYDVKM. Trimming removed 7 bases from V and 0 bases from J, with 15 bases in between. The CDR3 DNA reads TGTGCCAGCATCCCGTGGGACACCATGAACACTGAAGCTTTCATT. It specifies CASIPWDTMNTEAFI.